This T cell receptor (beta chain) was captured by sequencing in a study of neurological immune-mediated disorders. Points from the study as a whole: The multiple sclerosis repertoire cluster lacked an association with any feature, whether clinical or MRI.

cDNA was made by 5'RACE with 10-nucleotide random UMIs. MiXCR, run by TCRdb on the 5' RACE reads, gives a single entry per CDR3 protein. The repertoire holds fewer than 65,000 distinct CDR3 sequences, with about 4.2% as singletons. This clonotype came up a few times. Its target is not known. Germline CDR1 and CDR2: MDHEN and SYDVKM. The CDR3 spans 15 residues. Trimming removed 6 bases at V and 6 bases at J, with 18 bases between. This clonotype was obtained from a man between 50 and 59 years old with multiple sclerosis. The chain recombines TRBV28 with TRBJ2-1; D is perhaps TRBD1 (5 bases). Sequenced: PBMCs. The CDR3, as DNA: TGTGCCAGCAGCACCGACGGGCAGGGTACCAATGAGCAGTTCTTC. It codes for CASSTDGQGTNEQFF.